Sequencing of this T cell receptor (beta chain) was carried out in a study of post-analysis software for immune sequencing data. Prepared libraries of TCR beta cDNA carried unique molecular identifiers. TCRdb fed the PCR reads into MiXCR, producing one record per CDR3 protein. The sample consists of 800,000 to 950,000 distinct CDR3 sequences, roughly 50% of them appearing once. The sample consisted of blood. The TCR was taken from a girl between 5 and 17 years old with multiple sclerosis.

In nucleotides, the CDR3 is TGTGCCAGCAGCCAAGATTTGGGACTGAACACTGAAGCTTTCTTT. As protein: CASSQDLGLNTEAFF. The gene calls are TRBV14 and TRBJ1-1, with TRBD1 as a possible D gene (5 bases). There are 15 residues in the CDR3. Germline CDR1 reads SGHDN; CDR2 reads FVKESK. With 0 bases removed from V and 0 bases from J, the gap between germline ends came to 8 bases.